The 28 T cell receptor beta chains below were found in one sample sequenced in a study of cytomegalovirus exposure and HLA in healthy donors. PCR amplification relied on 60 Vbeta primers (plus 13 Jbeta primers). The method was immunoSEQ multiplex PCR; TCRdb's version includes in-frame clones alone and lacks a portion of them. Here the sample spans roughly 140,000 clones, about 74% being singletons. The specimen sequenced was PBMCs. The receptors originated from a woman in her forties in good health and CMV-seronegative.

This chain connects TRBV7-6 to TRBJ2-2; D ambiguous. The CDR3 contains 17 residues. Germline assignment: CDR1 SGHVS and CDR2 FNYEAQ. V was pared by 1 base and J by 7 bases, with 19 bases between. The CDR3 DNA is TGTGCCAGCAGCTTAGTCCTCCGCGAGGTGCTTGGCGGGGAGCTGTTTTTT. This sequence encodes CASSLVLREVLGGELFF.

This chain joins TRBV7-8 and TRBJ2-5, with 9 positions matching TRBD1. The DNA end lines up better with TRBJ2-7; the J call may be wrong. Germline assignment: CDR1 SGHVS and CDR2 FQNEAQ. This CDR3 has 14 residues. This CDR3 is CASSSTGGRDEQYF. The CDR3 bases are TGTGCCAGCAGCTCGACAGGGGGGAGGGACGAGCAGTACTTC.

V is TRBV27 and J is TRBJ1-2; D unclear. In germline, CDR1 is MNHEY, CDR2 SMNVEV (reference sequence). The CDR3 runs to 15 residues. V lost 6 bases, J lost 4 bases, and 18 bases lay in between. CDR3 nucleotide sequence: TGTGCCAGCAGCTCCGAGTTCGATGCCCTCTATGGCTACACCTTC. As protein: CASSSEFDALYGYTF.

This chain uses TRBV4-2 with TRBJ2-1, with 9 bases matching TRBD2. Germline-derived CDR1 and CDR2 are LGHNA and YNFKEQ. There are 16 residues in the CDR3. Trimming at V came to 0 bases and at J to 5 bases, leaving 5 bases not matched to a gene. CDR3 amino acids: CASSQESGRKNNEQFF. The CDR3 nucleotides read TGTGCCAGCAGCCAAGAGAGCGGGAGGAAGAACAATGAGCAGTTCTTC.

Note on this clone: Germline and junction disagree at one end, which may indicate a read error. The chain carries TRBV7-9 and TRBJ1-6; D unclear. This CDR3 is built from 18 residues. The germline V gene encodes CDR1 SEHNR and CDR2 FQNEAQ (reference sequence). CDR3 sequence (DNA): TGTTCCAGCAGCTTAGCGCGGCGAGGGTCCACCTATAATTCACCCCTCCACTTT. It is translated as CSSSLARRGSTYNSPLHF.

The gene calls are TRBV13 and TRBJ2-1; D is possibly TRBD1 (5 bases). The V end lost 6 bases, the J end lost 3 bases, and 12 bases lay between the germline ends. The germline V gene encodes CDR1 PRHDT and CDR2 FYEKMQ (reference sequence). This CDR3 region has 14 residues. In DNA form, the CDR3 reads TGTGCCAGCAGTCCGGGCCAGGGCTACAATGAGCAGTTCTTC. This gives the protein CASSPGQGYNEQFF.

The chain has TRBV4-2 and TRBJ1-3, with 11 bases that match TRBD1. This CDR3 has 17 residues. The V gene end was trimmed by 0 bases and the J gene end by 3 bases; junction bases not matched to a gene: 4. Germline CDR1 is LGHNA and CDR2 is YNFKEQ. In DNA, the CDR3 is TGTGCCAGCAGCCAAGATGGACAGGGGGCAGATGGAAACACCATATATTTT. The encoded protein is CASSQDGQGADGNTIYF.

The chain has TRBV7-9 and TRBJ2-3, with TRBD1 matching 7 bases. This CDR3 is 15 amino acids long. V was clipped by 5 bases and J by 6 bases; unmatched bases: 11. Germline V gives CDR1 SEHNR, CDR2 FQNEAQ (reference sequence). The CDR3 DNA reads TGTGCCAGCAGCGCAACCGGGACAGCCGATGATACGCAGTATTTT. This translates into CASSATGTADDTQYF.

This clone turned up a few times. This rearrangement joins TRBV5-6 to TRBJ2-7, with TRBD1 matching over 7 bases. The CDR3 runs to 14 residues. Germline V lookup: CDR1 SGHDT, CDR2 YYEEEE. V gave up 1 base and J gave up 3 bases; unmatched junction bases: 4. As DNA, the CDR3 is TGTGCCAGCAGCTTGTCGGGACAGCTCTACGAGCAGTACTTC. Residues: CASSLSGQLYEQYF.

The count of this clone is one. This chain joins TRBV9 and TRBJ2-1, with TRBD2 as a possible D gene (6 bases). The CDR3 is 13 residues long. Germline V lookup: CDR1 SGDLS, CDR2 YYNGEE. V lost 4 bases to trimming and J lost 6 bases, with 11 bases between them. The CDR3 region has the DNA TGTGCCAGCAGCAAGACTAGTCCCAATGAGCAGTTCTTC. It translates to CASSKTSPNEQFF.

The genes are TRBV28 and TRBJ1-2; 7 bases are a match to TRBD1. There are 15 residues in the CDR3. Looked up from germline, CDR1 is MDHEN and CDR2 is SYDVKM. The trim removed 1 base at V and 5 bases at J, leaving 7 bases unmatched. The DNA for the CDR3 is TGTGCCAGCAGTTTATCTGACACCAGGGGGTATGGCTACACCTTC. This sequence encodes CASSLSDTRGYGYTF.

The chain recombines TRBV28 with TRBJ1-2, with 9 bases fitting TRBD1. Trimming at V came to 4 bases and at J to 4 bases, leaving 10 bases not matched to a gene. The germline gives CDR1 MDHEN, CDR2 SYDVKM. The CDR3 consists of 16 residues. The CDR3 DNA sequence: TGTGCCAGCAGTTCAGGACAGGGGTCCTTTCTCTATGGCTACACCTTC. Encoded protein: CASSSGQGSFLYGYTF.

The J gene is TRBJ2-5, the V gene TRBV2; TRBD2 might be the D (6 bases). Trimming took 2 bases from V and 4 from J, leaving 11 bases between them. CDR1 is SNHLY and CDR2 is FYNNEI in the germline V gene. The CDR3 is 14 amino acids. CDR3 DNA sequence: TGTGCCAGCAGTGAATTGGGGGGACTAGAGACCCAGTACTTC. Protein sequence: CASSELGGLETQYF.

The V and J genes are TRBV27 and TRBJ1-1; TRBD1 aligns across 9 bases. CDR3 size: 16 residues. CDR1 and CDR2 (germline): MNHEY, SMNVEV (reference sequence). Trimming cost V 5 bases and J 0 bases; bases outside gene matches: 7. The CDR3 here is CASSPAQGAMNTEAFF. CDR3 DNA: TGTGCCAGCAGTCCCGCACAGGGGGCAATGAACACTGAAGCTTTCTTT.

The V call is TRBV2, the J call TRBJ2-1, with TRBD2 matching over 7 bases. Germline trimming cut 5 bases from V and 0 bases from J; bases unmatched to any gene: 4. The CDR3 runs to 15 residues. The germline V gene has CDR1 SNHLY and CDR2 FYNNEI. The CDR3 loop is CASSPLANSYNEQFF. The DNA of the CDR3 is TGTGCCAGCAGTCCACTAGCGAACTCCTACAATGAGCAGTTCTTC.

CDR3 coding DNA: TGTGCCAGCAGCTCCGGTCGGAGCTATGGCTACACCTTC. It is translated as CASSSGRSYGYTF. The V call is TRBV11-2, the J call TRBJ1-2; D is unclear. Looked up from germline, CDR1 is SGHAT and CDR2 is FQNNGV. The CDR3 contains 13 residues. V lost 4 bases to trimming and J lost 4 bases, with 10 bases between them.

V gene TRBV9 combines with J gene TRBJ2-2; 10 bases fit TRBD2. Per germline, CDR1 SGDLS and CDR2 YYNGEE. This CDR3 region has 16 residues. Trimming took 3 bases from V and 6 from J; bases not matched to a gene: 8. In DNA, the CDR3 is TGTGCCAGCAGCGCACTAGCGGGATTCCTCTCCGGGGAGCTGTTTTTT. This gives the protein CASSALAGFLSGELFF.

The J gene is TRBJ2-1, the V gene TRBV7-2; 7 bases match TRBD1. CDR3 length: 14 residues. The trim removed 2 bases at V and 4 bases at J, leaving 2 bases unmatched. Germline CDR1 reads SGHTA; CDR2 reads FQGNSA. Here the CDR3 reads CASSLMGQYNEQFF. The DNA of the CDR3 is TGTGCCAGCAGCTTAATGGGACAGTACAATGAGCAGTTCTTC.

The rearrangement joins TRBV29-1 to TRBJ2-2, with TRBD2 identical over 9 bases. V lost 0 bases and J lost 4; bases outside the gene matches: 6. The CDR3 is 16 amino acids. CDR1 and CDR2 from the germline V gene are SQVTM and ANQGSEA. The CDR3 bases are TGCAGCGTTGAAGATGATGCGGGAGGGGCCACCGGGGAGCTGTTTTTT. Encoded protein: CSVEDDAGGATGELFF.

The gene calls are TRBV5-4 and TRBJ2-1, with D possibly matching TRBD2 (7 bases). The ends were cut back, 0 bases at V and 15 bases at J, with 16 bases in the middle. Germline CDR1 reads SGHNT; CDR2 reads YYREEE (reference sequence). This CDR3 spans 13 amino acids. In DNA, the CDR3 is TGTGCCAGCAGCTTGGCCGGACTAGGGGGGGGGTTCTTC. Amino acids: CASSLAGLGGGFF.

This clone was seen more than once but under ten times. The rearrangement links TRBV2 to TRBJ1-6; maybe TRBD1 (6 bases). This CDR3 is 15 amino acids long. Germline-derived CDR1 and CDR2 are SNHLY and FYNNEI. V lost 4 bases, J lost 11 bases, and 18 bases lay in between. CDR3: CASSAEGGAGAPLHF. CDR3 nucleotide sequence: TGTGCCAGCAGTGCGGAAGGGGGGGCTGGGGCACCCCTCCACTTT.

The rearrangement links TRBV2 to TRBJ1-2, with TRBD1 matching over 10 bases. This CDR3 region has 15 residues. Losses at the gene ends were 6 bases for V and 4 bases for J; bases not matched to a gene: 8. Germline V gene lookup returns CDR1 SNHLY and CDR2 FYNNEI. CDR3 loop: CASRGGQGRSYGYTF. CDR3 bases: TGTGCCAGCAGGGGGGGACAGGGGCGTAGCTATGGCTACACCTTC.

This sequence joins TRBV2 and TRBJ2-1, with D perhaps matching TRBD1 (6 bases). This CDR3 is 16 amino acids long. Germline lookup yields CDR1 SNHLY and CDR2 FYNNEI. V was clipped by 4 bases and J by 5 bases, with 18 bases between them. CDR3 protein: CASSGGYSGGNNEQFF. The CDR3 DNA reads TGTGCCAGCAGTGGCGGGTACTCTGGGGGCAACAATGAGCAGTTCTTC.

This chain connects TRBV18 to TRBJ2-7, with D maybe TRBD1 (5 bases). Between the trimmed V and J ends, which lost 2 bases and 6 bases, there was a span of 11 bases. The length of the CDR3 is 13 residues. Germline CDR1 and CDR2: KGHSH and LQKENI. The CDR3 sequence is CASSPNDQGEQYF. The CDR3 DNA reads TGTGCCAGCTCACCAAACGATCAGGGCGAGCAGTACTTC.

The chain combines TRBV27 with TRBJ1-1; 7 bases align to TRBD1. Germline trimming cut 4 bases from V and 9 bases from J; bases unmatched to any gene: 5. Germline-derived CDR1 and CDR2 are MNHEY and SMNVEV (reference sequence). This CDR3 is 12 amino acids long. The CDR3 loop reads CASSYPGQKAFF. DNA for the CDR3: TGTGCCAGCAGTTACCCGGGACAGAAAGCTTTCTTT.

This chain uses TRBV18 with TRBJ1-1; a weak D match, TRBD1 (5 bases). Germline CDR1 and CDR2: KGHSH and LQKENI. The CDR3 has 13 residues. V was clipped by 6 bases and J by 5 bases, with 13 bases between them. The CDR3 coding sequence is TGTGCCAGCTCGCGGGACCGCAATACTGAAGCTTTCTTT. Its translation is CASSRDRNTEAFF.

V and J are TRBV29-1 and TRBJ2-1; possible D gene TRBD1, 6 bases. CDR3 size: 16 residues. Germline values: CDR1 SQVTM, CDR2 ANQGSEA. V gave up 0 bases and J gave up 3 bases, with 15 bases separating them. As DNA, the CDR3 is TGCAGCGTTGAAGAGGGGGCCCTACCGATCTACAATGAGCAGTTCTTC. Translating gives CSVEEGALPIYNEQFF.

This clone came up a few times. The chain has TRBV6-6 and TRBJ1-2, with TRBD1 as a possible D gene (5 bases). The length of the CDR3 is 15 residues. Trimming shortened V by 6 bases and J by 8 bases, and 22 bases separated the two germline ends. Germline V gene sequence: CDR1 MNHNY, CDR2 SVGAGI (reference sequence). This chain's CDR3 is CASSDWGEGIGGYTF. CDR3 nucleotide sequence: TGTGCCAGCAGCGACTGGGGGGAAGGTATCGGCGGCTACACCTTC.